A selection of T cell receptor beta chains follows, all from one sample in a study of blood T cell repertoires in COVID-19. This table comes from immunoSEQ multiplex PCR, and its TCRdb copy is limited to in-frame clones, with some not included. Of 150,000 or so clones listed, roughly nine tenths are singletons. The source material was peripheral blood. These receptors originate from a man aged 45-65 years with acute or convalescent COVID-19. Each CDR3 is given with its conserved first and last residue. The order of the fields is V gene, J gene, CDR3 length, D gene, clone size, CDR3 protein, CDR3 DNA. A D gene is named only where the DNA matches it firmly. A row's size may be missing; if present it is once, few, many or a size class.

>TRBV10-2|TRBJ2-1|13|TRBD2|NA
CASSELAGGPKFF
TGCGCCAGCAGTGAACTAGCGGGAGGGCCCAAGTTCTTC
>TRBV9|TRBJ2-5|14|NA|NA
CASSVGAGQETQYF
TGTGCCAGCAGCGTAGGGGCAGGACAAGAGACCCAGTACTTC
>TRBV27|TRBJ1-1|13|TRBD1|NA
CASNQGGNTEAFF
TGTGCCAGCAACCAGGGGGGGAACACTGAAGCTTTCTTT
>TRBV7-9|TRBJ2-5|16|TRBD2|once
CASSQGASGRRETQYF
TGTGCCAGCAGCCAAGGGGCTAGCGGGAGACGGGAGACCCAGTACTTC
>TRBV6-6|TRBJ1-2|16|NA|NA
CASTLDGETVLNGYTF
TGTGCCAGCACCCTCGATGGGGAGACCGTACTCAATGGCTACACCTTC
>TRBV19|TRBJ2-2|15|TRBD1|NA
CASSSHRGNTGELFF
TGTGCCAGTAGTAGCCACAGGGGGAACACCGGGGAGCTGTTTTTT
>TRBV5-1|TRBJ1-1|12|NA|NA
CASSLASTEAFF
TGCGCCAGCAGCTTGGCCAGTACTGAAGCTTTCTTT
>TRBV28|TRBJ1-6|14|TRBD1|NA
CASSWDRGASPLHF
TGTGCCAGCAGTTGGGACAGGGGTGCTTCACCCCTCCACTTT
>TRBV20-1|TRBJ1-5|13|NA|NA
CSASDGSNQPQHF
TGCAGTGCTAGTGACGGTAGCAATCAGCCCCAGCATTTT
>TRBV5-1|TRBJ1-5|14|TRBD1|NA
CASSLGDRGNPQHF
TGCGCCAGCAGCTTGGGGGACAGGGGGAACCCCCAGCATTTT
>TRBV27|TRBJ2-1|15|TRBD2|NA
CASSFGTSGWYEQFF
TGTGCCAGCAGTTTTGGGACTAGCGGGTGGTATGAGCAGTTCTTC
>TRBV5-1|TRBJ2-5|16|TRBD1|NA
CASSSTGGGVQETQYF
TGCGCCAGCAGTTCCACAGGGGGAGGAGTCCAGGAGACCCAGTACTTC
>TRBV9|TRBJ2-1|15|TRBD2|NA
CASSVAGTTVNEQFF
TGTGCCAGCAGCGTAGCGGGGACTACTGTCAATGAGCAGTTCTTC
>TRBV5-4|TRBJ2-2|15|NA|NA
CASSLTLGAAGELFF
TGTGCCAGCAGCTTGACGCTGGGGGCGGCCGGGGAGCTGTTTTTT
>TRBV19|TRBJ2-2|16|TRBD2|NA
CASSMGSGGHTGELFF
TGTGCCAGTAGTATGGGTAGCGGGGGCCACACCGGGGAGCTGTTTTTT
>TRBV12-3/TRBV12-4|TRBJ1-5|11|NA|NA
CASSFGQPQHF
TGTGCCAGCAGTTTCGGTCAGCCCCAGCATTTT
>TRBV6-5|TRBJ2-7|13|NA|NA
CASIGDTSGEQYF
TGTGCCAGCATTGGGGACACCTCTGGCGAGCAGTACTTC
>TRBV19|TRBJ1-5|13|NA|NA
CASSSVGNQPQHF
TGTGCCAGTAGTTCGGTGGGCAATCAGCCCCAGCATTTT
>TRBV4-2|TRBJ2-3|15|NA|NA
CASSQDDQFEGTQYF
TGTGCCAGCAGCCAAGATGACCAGTTTGAGGGTACGCAGTATTTT
>TRBV4-2|TRBJ2-1|16|TRBD1|once
CASSQEGQVGGHEQFF
TGTGCCAGCAGCCAAGAGGGACAGGTCGGCGGTCATGAGCAGTTCTTC
>TRBV5-1|TRBJ2-1|15|TRBD1|NA
CASSLDRGSYNEQFF
TGCGCCAGCAGCTTGGACAGGGGGTCCTACAATGAGCAGTTCTTC
>TRBV6-5|TRBJ1-1|15|TRBD1|NA
CASSYFRTGNTEAFF
TGTGCCAGCAGTTACTTCCGGACAGGGAACACTGAAGCTTTCTTT
>TRBV7-8|TRBJ1-6|15|TRBD1|NA
CASSSFGQGTSPLHF
TGTGCCAGCAGCTCCTTCGGACAGGGGACTTCACCCCTCCACTTT
>TRBV19|TRBJ2-7|14|TRBD2|NA
CASSRLAGAYEQYF
TGTGCCAGTAGTCGCCTAGCGGGAGCCTACGAGCAGTACTTC
>TRBV4-2|TRBJ1-1|16|NA|NA
CASSQDRRGTGTEAFF
TGTGCCAGCAGCCAAGATCGGCGGGGTACAGGCACTGAAGCTTTCTTT
>TRBV7-3|TRBJ1-2|15|NA|NA
CASSTLSGGPDGYTF
TGTGCCAGCAGCACCTTAAGCGGGGGCCCGGATGGCTACACCTTC
>TRBV5-1|TRBJ1-1|14|NA|NA
CASSETRVGPEAFF
TGCGCCAGCAGCGAAACCAGGGTCGGTCCTGAAGCTTTCTTT
>TRBV28|TRBJ1-1|12|NA|NA
CASGRSDTEAFF
TGTGCCAGCGGAAGGAGCGACACTGAAGCTTTCTTT